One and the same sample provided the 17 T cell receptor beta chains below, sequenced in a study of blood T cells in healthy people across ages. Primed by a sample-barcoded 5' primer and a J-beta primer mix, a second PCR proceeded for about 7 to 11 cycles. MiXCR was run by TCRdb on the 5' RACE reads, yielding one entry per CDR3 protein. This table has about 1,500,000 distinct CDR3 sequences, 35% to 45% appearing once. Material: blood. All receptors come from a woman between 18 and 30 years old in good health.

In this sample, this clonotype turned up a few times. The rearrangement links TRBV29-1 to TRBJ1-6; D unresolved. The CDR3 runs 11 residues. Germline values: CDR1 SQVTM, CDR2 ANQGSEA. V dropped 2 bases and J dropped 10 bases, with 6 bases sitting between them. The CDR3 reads CSVELRSPLHF. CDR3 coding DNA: TGCAGCGTTGAATTAAGGTCACCCCTCCACTTT. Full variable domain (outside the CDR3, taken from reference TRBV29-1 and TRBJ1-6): SAVISQKPSRDICQRGTSLTIQCQVDSQVTMMFWYRQQPGQSLTLIATANQGSEATYESGFVIDKFPISRPNLTFSTLTVSNMSPEDSSIYLCSVELRSPLHFGNGTRLTVT.

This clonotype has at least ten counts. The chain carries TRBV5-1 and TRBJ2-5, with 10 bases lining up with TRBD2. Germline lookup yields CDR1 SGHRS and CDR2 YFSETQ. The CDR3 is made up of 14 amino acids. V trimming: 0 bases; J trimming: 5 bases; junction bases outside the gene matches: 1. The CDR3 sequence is CASSLEAGGETQYF. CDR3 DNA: TGCGCCAGCAGCTTGGAAGCGGGAGGGGAGACCCAGTACTTC.

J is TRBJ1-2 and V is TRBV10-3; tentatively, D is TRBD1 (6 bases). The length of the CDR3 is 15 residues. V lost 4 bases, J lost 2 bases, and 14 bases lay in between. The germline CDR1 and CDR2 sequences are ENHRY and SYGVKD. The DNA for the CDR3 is TGTGCCATCAGTGTCCGGGACACAGAAAACTATGGCTACACCTTC. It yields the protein CAISVRDTENYGYTF.

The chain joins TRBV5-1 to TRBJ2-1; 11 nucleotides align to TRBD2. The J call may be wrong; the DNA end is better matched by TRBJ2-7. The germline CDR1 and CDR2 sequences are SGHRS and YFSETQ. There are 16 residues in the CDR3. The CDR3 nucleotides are TGCGCCAGCAGCCCGGGACTAGCGGCGATATACAATGAGCAGTACTTC. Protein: CASSPGLAAIYNEQYF.

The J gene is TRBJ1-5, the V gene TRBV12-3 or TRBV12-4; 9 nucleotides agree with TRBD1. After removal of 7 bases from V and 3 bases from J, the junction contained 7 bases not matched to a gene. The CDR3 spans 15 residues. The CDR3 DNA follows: TGTGCCAGCACCCCCGGGACAGGGCTCAATCAGCCCCAGCATTTT. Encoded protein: CASTPGTGLNQPQHF.

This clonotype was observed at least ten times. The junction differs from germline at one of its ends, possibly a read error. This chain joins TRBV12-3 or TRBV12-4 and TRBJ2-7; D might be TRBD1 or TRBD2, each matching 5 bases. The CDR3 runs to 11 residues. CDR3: CASSLGVEQYF. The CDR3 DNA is TGCGCCAGCAGCTTGGGGGTCGAGCAGTACTTC.

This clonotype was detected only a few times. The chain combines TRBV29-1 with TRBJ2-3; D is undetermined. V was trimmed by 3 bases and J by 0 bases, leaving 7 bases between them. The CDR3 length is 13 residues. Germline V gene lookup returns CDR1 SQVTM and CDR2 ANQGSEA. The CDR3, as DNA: TGCAGCGTTGACCAGATTAGCACAGATACGCAGTATTTT. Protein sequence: CSVDQISTDTQYF.

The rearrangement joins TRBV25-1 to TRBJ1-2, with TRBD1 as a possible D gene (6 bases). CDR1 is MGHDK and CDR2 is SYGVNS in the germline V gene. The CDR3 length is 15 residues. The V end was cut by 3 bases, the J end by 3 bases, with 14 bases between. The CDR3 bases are TGTGCCAGCAGTGAGGGGGGCGGGGTCGACTATGGCTACACCTTC. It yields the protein CASSEGGGVDYGYTF.

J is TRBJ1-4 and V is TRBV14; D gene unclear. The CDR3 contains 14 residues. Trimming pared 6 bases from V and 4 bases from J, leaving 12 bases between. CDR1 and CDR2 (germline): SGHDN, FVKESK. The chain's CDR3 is CASRPTDLNEKLFF. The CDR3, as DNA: TGTGCCAGCAGACCGACGGACCTTAATGAAAAACTGTTTTTT.

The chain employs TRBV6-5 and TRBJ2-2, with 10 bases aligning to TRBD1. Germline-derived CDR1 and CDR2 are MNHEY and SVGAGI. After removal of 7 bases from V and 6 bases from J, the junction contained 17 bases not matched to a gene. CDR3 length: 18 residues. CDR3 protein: CASISLATGGSGAGELFF. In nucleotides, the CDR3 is TGTGCCAGCATTTCCCTGGCGACAGGGGGCTCGGGGGCCGGGGAGCTGTTTTTT.

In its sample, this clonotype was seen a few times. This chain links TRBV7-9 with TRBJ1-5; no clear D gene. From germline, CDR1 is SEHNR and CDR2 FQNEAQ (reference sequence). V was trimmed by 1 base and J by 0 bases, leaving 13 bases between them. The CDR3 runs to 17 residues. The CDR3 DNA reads TGTGCCAGCAGCTTAGGGAGGGTCTCCAGTAGCAATCAGCCCCAGCATTTT. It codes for CASSLGRVSSSNQPQHF. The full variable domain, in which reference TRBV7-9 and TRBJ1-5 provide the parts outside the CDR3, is DTGVSQNPRHKITKRGQNVTFRCDPISEHNRLYWYRQTLGQGPEFLTYFQNEAQLEKSRLLSDRFSAERPKGSFSTLEIQRTEQGDSAMYLCASSLGRVSSSNQPQHFGDGTRLSIL.

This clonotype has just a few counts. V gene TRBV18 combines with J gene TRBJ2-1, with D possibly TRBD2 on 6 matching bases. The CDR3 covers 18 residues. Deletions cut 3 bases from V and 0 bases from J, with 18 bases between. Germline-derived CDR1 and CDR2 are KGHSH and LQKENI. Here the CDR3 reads CASSPNPSVPNSYNEQFF. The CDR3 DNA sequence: TGTGCCAGCTCACCCAATCCTAGCGTTCCAAACTCCTACAATGAGCAGTTCTTC.

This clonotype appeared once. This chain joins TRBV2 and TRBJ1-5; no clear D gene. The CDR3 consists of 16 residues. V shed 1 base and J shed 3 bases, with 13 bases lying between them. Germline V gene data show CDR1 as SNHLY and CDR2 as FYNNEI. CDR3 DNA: TGTGCCAGCAGTGAAGGGACCGGACGGAACAATCAGCCCCAGCATTTT. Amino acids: CASSEGTGRNNQPQHF.

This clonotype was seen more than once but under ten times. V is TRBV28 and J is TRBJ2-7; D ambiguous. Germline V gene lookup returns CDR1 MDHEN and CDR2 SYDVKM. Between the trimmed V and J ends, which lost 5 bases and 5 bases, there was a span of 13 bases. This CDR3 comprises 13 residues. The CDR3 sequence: CASSGVLRHEQYF. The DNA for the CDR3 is TGTGCCAGCAGTGGCGTGCTTCGGCACGAGCAGTACTTC.

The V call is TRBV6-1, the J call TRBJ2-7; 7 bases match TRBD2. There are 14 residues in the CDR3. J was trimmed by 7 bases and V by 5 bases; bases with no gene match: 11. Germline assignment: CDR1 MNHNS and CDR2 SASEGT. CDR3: CASSRTSAGSEQYF. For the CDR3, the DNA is TGTGCCAGCAGTCGAACTAGCGCCGGGTCGGAGCAGTACTTC.

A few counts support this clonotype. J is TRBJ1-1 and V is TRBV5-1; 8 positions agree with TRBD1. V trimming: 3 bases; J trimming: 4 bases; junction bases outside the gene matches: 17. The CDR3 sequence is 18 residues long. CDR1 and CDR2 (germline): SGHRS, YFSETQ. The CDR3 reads CASSSRTGTARGGTEAFF. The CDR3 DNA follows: TGCGCCAGCAGCTCCCGGACAGGGACCGCGCGGGGAGGCACTGAAGCTTTCTTT.

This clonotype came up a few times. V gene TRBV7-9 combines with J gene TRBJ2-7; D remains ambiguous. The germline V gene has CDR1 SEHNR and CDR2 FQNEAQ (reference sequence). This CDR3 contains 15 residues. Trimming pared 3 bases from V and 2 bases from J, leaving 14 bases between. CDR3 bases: TGTGCCAGCAGCTTCTTGGAAGACACGACCTACGAGCAGTACTTC. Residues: CASSFLEDTTYEQYF.